These T cell receptor beta chains were read from a single sample in a study of post-analysis software for immune sequencing data. TCRdb used MiXCR to reprocess the PCR reads, holding one entry per CDR3 protein. The sample carries 750,000 to 950,000 distinct CDR3 sequences, about 50% recorded once. The sequenced sample consisted of blood. The receptor source for this set is a girl aged 10-17 years with multiple sclerosis. Both conserved end residues are part of each CDR3. A D gene is named only where the DNA matches it firmly. Clone size is stated in some rows and not others, as once, few, many or a class when expanded.

abundance: -
j_gene: TRBJ2-5
d_gene: -
v_gene: TRBV29-1
CDR3nt: TGCAGCGTAGAACAACGGGGGACCCAGTACTTC
CDR3aa: CSVEQRGTQYF

abundance: -
j_gene: TRBJ2-6
d_gene: -
v_gene: TRBV5-1
CDR3nt: TGCGCCAGCAGCTCGGCCCAGAGCTCTGGGGCCAACGTCCTGACTTTC
CDR3aa: CASSSAQSSGANVLTF

abundance: -
j_gene: TRBJ2-3
d_gene: -
v_gene: TRBV10-3
CDR3nt: TGTGCCATCAGTGAGTCGATAGGAGATACGCAGTATTTT
CDR3aa: CAISESIGDTQYF

abundance: -
j_gene: TRBJ2-7
d_gene: TRBD1
v_gene: TRBV12-3/TRBV12-4
CDR3nt: TGTGCCAGCAGCACAGGGGGAGGAACCTACGAGCAGTACTTC
CDR3aa: CASSTGGGTYEQYF

abundance: many
j_gene: TRBJ2-5
d_gene: -
v_gene: TRBV29-1
CDR3nt: TGCAGCGTTGGCGGAGGAAACCAGGAGACCCAGTACTTC
CDR3aa: CSVGGGNQETQYF

abundance: -
j_gene: TRBJ2-7
d_gene: TRBD1
v_gene: TRBV30
CDR3nt: TGTGCCTGGAGTTTCGGACAGGGGAGATCCGAGCAGTACTTC
CDR3aa: CAWSFGQGRSEQYF

abundance: -
j_gene: TRBJ2-1
d_gene: -
v_gene: TRBV5-1
CDR3nt: TGCGCCAGCAGCGGATGGGTGGGGGAGGAAGAGACCCAGTTCTTC
CDR3aa: CASSGWVGEEETQFF

abundance: -
j_gene: TRBJ2-3
d_gene: TRBD2
v_gene: TRBV29-1
CDR3nt: TGCAGCGTTGATTTGCGGGAGATGGCAGATACGCAGTATTTT
CDR3aa: CSVDLREMADTQYF

abundance: -
j_gene: TRBJ2-1
d_gene: TRBD2
v_gene: TRBV29-1
CDR3nt: TGCAGCGTTAGGGACTATCCGGATGAGCAGTTCTTC
CDR3aa: CSVRDYPDEQFF

abundance: -
j_gene: TRBJ2-5
d_gene: -
v_gene: TRBV7-8
CDR3nt: TGTGCCAGCAGCTTAGGGGTAGTTCGGGAGACCCAGTACTTC
CDR3aa: CASSLGVVRETQYF

abundance: few
j_gene: TRBJ2-7
d_gene: -
v_gene: TRBV13
CDR3nt: TGTGCCAGCAGCTCCGCAGCGGAATACGAGCAGTACTTC
CDR3aa: CASSSAAEYEQYF

abundance: -
j_gene: TRBJ2-1
d_gene: TRBD2
v_gene: TRBV6-1
CDR3nt: TGTGCCAGCGGGACCGGGACTAGCGCCTCCAATGAGCAGTTCTTC
CDR3aa: CASGTGTSASNEQFF

abundance: -
j_gene: TRBJ2-5
d_gene: -
v_gene: TRBV20-1
CDR3nt: TGCAGTGCTAGAGATGTAACGGACGCGCAAGAGGCCCAGTACTTC
CDR3aa: CSARDVTDAQEAQYF

abundance: few
j_gene: TRBJ2-7
d_gene: -
v_gene: TRBV5-1
CDR3nt: TGCGCCAGCAGCTTGGCCGCCAGGGCGTACGAGCAGTACTTC
CDR3aa: CASSLAARAYEQYF

abundance: -
j_gene: TRBJ2-3
d_gene: TRBD2
v_gene: TRBV11-2
CDR3nt: TGTGCCAGCAGCTTAGACCCCAGGACGGGAGGACGGGGAGATACGCAGTATTTT
CDR3aa: CASSLDPRTGGRGDTQYF

abundance: -
j_gene: TRBJ2-5
d_gene: TRBD2
v_gene: TRBV20-1
CDR3nt: TGCAGTGCTAGTTCGGAGCCCGGGACTACATTCCAAGAGACCCAGTACTTC
CDR3aa: CSASSEPGTTFQETQYF

abundance: -
j_gene: TRBJ2-7
d_gene: -
v_gene: TRBV5-1
CDR3nt: TGCGCCAGCAGGACGGACACGGGAAGCTACGAGCAGTACTTC
CDR3aa: CASRTDTGSYEQYF

abundance: -
j_gene: TRBJ2-7
d_gene: TRBD1
v_gene: TRBV12-3/TRBV12-4
CDR3nt: TGTGCCAGCAGGCACCGGGACAGGTCTTACGAGCAGTACTTC
CDR3aa: CASRHRDRSYEQYF

abundance: -
j_gene: TRBJ2-1
d_gene: TRBD2
v_gene: TRBV5-1
CDR3nt: TGCGCCAGCAGCCAGACGACTAGCGGGGCAAACAATGAGCAGTTCTTC
CDR3aa: CASSQTTSGANNEQFF

abundance: -
j_gene: TRBJ2-5
d_gene: -
v_gene: TRBV20-1
CDR3nt: TGCAGTGCACATGGCCCGGGGACCCAGTACTTC
CDR3aa: CSAHGPGTQYF

abundance: few
j_gene: TRBJ1-6
d_gene: TRBD1
v_gene: TRBV5-1
CDR3nt: TGCGCCAGCAGCTTGGACGCGACAGGGGTCTCCCCCCTCCACTTT
CDR3aa: CASSLDATGVSPLHF

abundance: -
j_gene: TRBJ2-7
d_gene: -
v_gene: TRBV20-1
CDR3nt: TGCAGTGCTAGAGTCAGGGGAACCTACGAGCAGTACTTC
CDR3aa: CSARVRGTYEQYF

abundance: few
j_gene: TRBJ2-7
d_gene: TRBD2
v_gene: TRBV20-1
CDR3nt: TGCAGTGCTTGGAGGGGGACTAGCGGCACATTGGGGGAGCAGTACTTC
CDR3aa: CSAWRGTSGTLGEQYF

abundance: few
j_gene: TRBJ2-5
d_gene: TRBD2
v_gene: TRBV12-3/TRBV12-4
CDR3nt: TGTGCCAGCAGTCCGGGACTAGCGGATCAAGAGACCCAGTACTTC
CDR3aa: CASSPGLADQETQYF

abundance: -
j_gene: TRBJ2-1
d_gene: TRBD2
v_gene: TRBV9
CDR3nt: TGTGCCAGCAGCCCCCGACTCGGGACTAGCAAGTTAAATGAGCAGTTCTTC
CDR3aa: CASSPRLGTSKLNEQFF

abundance: -
j_gene: TRBJ2-5
d_gene: -
v_gene: TRBV25-1
CDR3nt: TGTGCCAGCAGTGACCCCCATCAAGAGACCCAGTACTTC
CDR3aa: CASSDPHQETQYF

abundance: once
j_gene: TRBJ2-3
d_gene: TRBD2
v_gene: TRBV7-7
CDR3nt: TGTGCTAGCAGCCCCGAGCGGGAGCGGGGGGATACGCAGTATTTT
CDR3aa: CASSPERERGDTQYF